What follows are 2 T cell receptor beta chains derived from one specimen sequenced in a study of Ad26.COV2.S vaccination and SARS-CoV-2 variants. Clones were read by immunoSEQ multiplex PCR, and TCRdb kept only the in-frame ones, dropping some. Seen here are roughly 500,000 clones, around 88% observed once, and the top ten hold over 10%. Documented treatment: over 15 received Ad26.COV2.S at low or high dose, single or two shots; several received placebo; per-sample allocation not given. Specimen acquisition occurred on day 63 following the initial vaccine or placebo injection. Specimen: peripheral blood, collected in a trial of Ad26.COV2.S vaccine versus placebo. These receptors came from a person between 18 and 59 years old who received the Ad26.COV2.S COVID-19 vaccine or a placebo.

This clone was counted a single time. The rearrangement uses TRBV9 and TRBJ2-1; 12 bases fit TRBD2. The CDR3 length is 19 residues. V shed 1 base, J shed 2 bases, and the junction held 10 bases outside the gene matches. Per the germline V gene, CDR1 is SGDLS and CDR2 is YYNGEE. The CDR3 DNA follows: TGTGCCAGCAGCGTATGGGGGACTAGCGGGCATAGGCCCTACAATGAGCAGTTCTTC. Translating it yields CASSVWGTSGHRPYNEQFF.

The CDR3 region has the DNA TGTGCCAGCAGCCCGAGGCTAGGTTACACTGAAGCTTTCTTT. Translation: CASSPRLGYTEAFF. The chain combines TRBV7-8 with TRBJ1-1; no definite D call. Germline assignment: CDR1 SGHVS and CDR2 FQNEAQ. Deletions cut 5 bases from V and 3 bases from J, with 13 bases between. CDR3 size: 14 residues.